This record covers a single T cell receptor beta chain. The CDR3 totals 17 residues. Unmatched junction bases numbered 15, after V lost 0 bases and J lost 13 bases. Germline-derived CDR1 and CDR2 are SGHRS and YFSETQ. Vbeta (60) and Jbeta (13) primers were used in the PCR. Measured with immunoSEQ multiplex PCR; TCRdb has only the in-frame clones, and not every one. The table includes 100,000 or so clones, about 76% detected once. These data belong to a study of cytomegalovirus exposure and HLA in healthy donors. The sequencing input was PBMCs. The sequence came from a woman aged 40 to 49 in good health and CMV-seropositive. This chain links TRBV5-1 with TRBJ2-5, with 13 nucleotides matching TRBD2. The CDR3 coding sequence is TGCGCCAGCAGCTTGGACTCCATGACTAGCGGGGGGCAAAAACTGTACTTC. Encoded protein: CASSLDSMTSGGQKLYF.